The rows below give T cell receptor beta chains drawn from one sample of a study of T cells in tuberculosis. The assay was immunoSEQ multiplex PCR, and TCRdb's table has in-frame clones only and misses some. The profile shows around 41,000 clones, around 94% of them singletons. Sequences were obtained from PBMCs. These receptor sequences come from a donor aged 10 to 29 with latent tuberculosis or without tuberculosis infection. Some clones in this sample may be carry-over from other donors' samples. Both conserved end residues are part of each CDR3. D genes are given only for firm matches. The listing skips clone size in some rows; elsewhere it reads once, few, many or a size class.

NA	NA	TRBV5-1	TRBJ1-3	CASSPARVNSGNTIYF	TGCGCCAGCAGCCCCGCCCGGGTCAACTCTGGAAACACCATATATTTT
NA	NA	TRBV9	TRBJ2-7	CASSVGQYYEQYF	TGTGCCAGCAGCGTAGGCCAGTACTACGAGCAGTACTTC
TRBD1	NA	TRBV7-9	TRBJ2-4	CASSLADRGLGIQYF	TGTGCCAGCAGCTTAGCCGACAGGGGGCTAGGCATTCAGTACTTC
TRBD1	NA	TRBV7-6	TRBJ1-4	CASSLGTGSTNEKLFF	TGTGCCAGCAGCTTAGGGACAGGGTCAACTAATGAAAAACTGTTTTTT
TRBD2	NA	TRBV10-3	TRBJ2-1	CAISVATSGGGNEQFF	TGTGCCATCAGTGTTGCTACTAGCGGAGGAGGAAATGAGCAGTTCTTC
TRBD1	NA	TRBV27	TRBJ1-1	CASSLFVTGGWGTEAFF	TGTGCCAGCAGTTTATTCGTTACAGGGGGATGGGGCACTGAAGCTTTCTTT
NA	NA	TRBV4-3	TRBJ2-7	CASSPTQGSYEQYF	TGCGCCAGCAGCCCAACACAGGGCTCCTACGAGCAGTACTTC
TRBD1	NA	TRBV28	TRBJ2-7	CASSSYRGINEQYF	TGTGCCAGCAGTTCTTACAGGGGTATCAACGAGCAGTACTTC
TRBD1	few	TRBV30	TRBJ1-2	CAWSISGTGEGYTF	TGTGCCTGGAGTATATCCGGGACAGGGGAGGGCTACACCTTC
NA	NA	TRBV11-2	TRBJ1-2	CASSLDPRGFYGYTF	TGTGCCAGCAGCTTAGACCCCAGGGGCTTCTATGGCTACACCTTC
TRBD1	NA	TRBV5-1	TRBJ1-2	CASSTLTGGSVGYTF	TGCGCCAGCAGCACTCTGACAGGGGGCTCGGTTGGCTACACCTTC
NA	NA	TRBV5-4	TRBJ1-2	CASSRKTTVGYGYTF	TGTGCCAGCAGCCGAAAGACGACAGTAGGCTATGGCTACACCTTC
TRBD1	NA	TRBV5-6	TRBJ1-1	CASSSRGGPMNTEAFF	TGTGCCAGCAGCTCACGAGGGGGCCCCATGAACACTGAAGCTTTCTTT
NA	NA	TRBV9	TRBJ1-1	CASSVGEGVNTEAFF	TGTGCCAGCAGCGTAGGGGAGGGAGTGAACACTGAAGCTTTCTTT
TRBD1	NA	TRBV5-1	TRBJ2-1	CASQRTGVGSYNEQFF	TGCGCCAGCCAACGGACAGGGGTGGGATCCTACAATGAGCAGTTCTTC
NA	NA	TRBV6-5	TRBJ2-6	CASSWSSGANVLTF	TGTGCCAGCAGTTGGAGCTCTGGGGCCAACGTCCTGACTTTC
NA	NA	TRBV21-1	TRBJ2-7	CASSKEGRALISYEQYF	TGTGCCAGCAGCAAAGAGGGCAGGGCCCTTATTTCCTACGAGCAGTACTTC
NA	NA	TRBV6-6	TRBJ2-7	CATSEDYEQYF	TGTGCCACCTCGGAGGATTACGAGCAGTACTTC
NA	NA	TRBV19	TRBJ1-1	CASSKEERGTEAFF	TGTGCCAGTAGTAAAGAGGAACGCGGCACTGAAGCTTTCTTT
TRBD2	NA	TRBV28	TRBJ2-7	CASQGTSGREEQYF	TGTGCCTCCCAAGGGACTAGCGGGAGGGAAGAGCAGTACTTC
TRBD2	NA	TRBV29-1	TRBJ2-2	CSVGPGGRLGGELFF	TGCAGCGTTGGCCCAGGCGGGAGATTGGGCGGGGAGCTGTTTTTT
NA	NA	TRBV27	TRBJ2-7	CASSLSPWSEQYF	TGTGCCAGCAGTTTATCTCCGTGGAGCGAGCAGTACTTC
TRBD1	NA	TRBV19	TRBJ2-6	CASSIGAQGAGANVLTF	TGTGCCAGTAGTATCGGGGCACAGGGGGCTGGGGCCAACGTCCTGACTTTC
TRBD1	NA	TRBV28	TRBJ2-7	CATLGQGYEQYF	TGTGCCACGTTGGGACAGGGCTACGAGCAGTACTTC
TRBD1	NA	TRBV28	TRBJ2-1	CASSLKYRGTYNEQFF	TGTGCCAGCAGTCTAAAATACAGGGGGACATACAATGAGCAGTTCTTC
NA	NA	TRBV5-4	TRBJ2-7	CASSLPSYEQYF	TGTGCCAGCAGCCTCCCTTCCTACGAGCAGTACTTC
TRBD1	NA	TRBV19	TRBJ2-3	CASSILTGGSTTDTQYF	TGTGCCAGTAGTATACTCACAGGGGGCTCAACCACAGATACGCAGTATTTT
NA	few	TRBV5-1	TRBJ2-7	CASAAGNEQYF	TGCGCCTCAGCCGCAGGGAACGAGCAGTACTTC
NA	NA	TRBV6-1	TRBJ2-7	CASSEGGEQYF	TGTGCCAGCAGTGAGGGCGGGGAGCAGTACTTC
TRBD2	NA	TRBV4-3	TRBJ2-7	CASSQDPQGGSYEQYF	TGCGCCAGCAGCCAAGATCCCCAGGGAGGGTCCTACGAGCAGTACTTC
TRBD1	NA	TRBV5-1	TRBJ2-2	CASSLDDTGALFF	TGCGCCAGCAGCTTGGATGATACAGGGGCGCTGTTTTTT
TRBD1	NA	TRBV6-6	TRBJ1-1	CASSRKQGLTTEAFF	TGTGCCAGCAGTCGTAAACAGGGGCTAACAACTGAAGCTTTCTTT
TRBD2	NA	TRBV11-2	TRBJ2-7	CASSLDGSRFSGRYYEQYF	TGTGCCAGCAGCTTAGATGGCTCACGATTCAGCGGGAGGTACTACGAGCAGTACTTC
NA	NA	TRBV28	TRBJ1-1	CASSEGNPNTEAFF	TGTGCCAGCAGTGAGGGAAATCCTAACACTGAAGCTTTCTTT
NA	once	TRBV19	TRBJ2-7	CASSTNRAGEQYF	TGTGCCAGTAGTACCAACCGAGCTGGCGAGCAGTACTTC
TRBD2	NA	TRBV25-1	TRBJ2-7	CASSEWDAYRGDEQYF	TGTGCCAGCAGTGAATGGGATGCCTACCGGGGGGACGAGCAGTACTTC
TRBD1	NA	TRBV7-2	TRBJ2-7	CASSFGTGYEQYF	TGTGCCAGCAGCTTTGGGACAGGTTACGAGCAGTACTTC
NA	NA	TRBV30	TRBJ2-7	CAWSGGPDEQYF	TGTGCCTGGAGTGGCGGGCCCGACGAGCAGTACTTC
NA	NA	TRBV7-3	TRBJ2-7	CASSLTGSSYEQYF	TGTGCCAGCAGCCTTACAGGTAGCTCCTACGAGCAGTACTTC
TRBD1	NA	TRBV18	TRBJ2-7	CASSRAGTGTYEQYF	TGTGCCAGCTCACGGGCCGGGACAGGGACCTACGAGCAGTACTTC
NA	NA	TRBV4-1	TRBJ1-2	CASSQDIMTEKDYGYTF	TGCGCCAGCAGCCAAGATATTATGACAGAAAAGGACTATGGCTACACCTTC
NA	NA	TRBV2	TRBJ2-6	CASGQGGSGANVLTF	TGTGCCAGCGGCCAGGGAGGCTCTGGGGCCAACGTCCTGACTTTC
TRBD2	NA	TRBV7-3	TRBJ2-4	CASSLKAGGANIQYF	TGTGCCAGCAGCCTCAAAGCGGGAGGTGCAAACATTCAGTACTTC
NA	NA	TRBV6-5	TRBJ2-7	CASSSRDNAYEQYF	TGTGCCAGCAGTTCCCGGGACAATGCGTACGAGCAGTACTTC
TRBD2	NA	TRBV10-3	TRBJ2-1	CATGGTRDYNEQFF	TGTGCCACGGGGGGGACTAGAGACTACAATGAGCAGTTCTTC
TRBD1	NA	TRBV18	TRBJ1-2	CASSPPDREAYGYTF	TGTGCCAGCTCACCTCCGGACAGGGAGGCCTATGGCTACACCTTC
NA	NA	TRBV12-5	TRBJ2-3	CASGPTEDNTDTQYF	TGTGCTAGTGGGCCGACCGAGGATAACACAGATACGCAGTATTTT
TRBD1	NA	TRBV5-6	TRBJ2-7	CASSRPGGEPYEQYF	TGTGCCAGCAGCCGGCCAGGGGGCGAGCCCTACGAGCAGTACTTC